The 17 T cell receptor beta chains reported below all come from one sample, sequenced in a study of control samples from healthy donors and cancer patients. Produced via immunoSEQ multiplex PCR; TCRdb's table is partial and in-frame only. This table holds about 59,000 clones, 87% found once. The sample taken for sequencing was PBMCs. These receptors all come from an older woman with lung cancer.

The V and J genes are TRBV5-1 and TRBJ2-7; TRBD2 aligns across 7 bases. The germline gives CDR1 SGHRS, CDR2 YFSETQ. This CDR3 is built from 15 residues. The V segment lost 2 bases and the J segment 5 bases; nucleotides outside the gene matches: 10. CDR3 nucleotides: TGCGCCAGCAGCTTTGGGGCGGGAGCCGAAGACGAGCAGTACTTC. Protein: CASSFGAGAEDEQYF.

The CDR3, as DNA: TGTGCCAGCAGTGATATTAGCGGGAGCACTCAGGAGCAGTTCTTC. This encodes CASSDISGSTQEQFF. The chain recombines TRBV2 with TRBJ2-1, with 9 bases lining up with TRBD2. The ends lost 3 bases at V and 10 bases at J; junction bases unmatched: 10. The CDR3 has 15 amino acids. Germline CDR1 is SNHLY and CDR2 is FYNNEI.

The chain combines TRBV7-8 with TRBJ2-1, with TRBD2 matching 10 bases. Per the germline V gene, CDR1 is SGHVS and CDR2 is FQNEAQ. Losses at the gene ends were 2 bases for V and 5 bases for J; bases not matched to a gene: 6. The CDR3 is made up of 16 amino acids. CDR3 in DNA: TGTGCCAGCAGCTTATTGATAGCGGGGGGAGACAATGAGCAGTTCTTC. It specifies CASSLLIAGGDNEQFF. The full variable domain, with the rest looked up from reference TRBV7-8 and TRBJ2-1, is GAGVSQSPRYKVAKRGQDVALRCDPISGHVSLFWYQQALGQGPEFLTYFQNEAQLDKSGLPSDRFFAERPEGSVSTLKIQRTQQEDSAVYLCASSLLIAGGDNEQFFGPGTRLTVL.

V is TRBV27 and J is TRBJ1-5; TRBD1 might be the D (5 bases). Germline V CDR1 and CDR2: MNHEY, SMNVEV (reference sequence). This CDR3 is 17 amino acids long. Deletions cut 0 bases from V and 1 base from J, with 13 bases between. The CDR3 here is CASSLSFLAGSNQPQHF. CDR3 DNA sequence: TGTGCCAGCAGTTTATCGTTTTTGGCAGGGAGCAATCAGCCCCAGCATTTT.

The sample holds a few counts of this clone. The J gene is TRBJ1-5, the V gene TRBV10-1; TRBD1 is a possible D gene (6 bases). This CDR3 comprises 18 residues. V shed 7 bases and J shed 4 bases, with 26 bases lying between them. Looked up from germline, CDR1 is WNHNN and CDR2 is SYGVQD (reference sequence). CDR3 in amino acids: CASIPSHSAGAANQPQHF. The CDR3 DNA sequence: TGCGCCAGCATCCCAAGTCACTCTGCGGGGGCTGCTAATCAGCCCCAGCATTTT.

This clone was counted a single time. The CDR3: CASSLEGQADTQYF. DNA of the CDR3: TGTGCCAGCAGCTTGGAGGGCCAAGCAGATACGCAGTATTTT. This chain uses TRBV5-4 with TRBJ2-3; D is unresolved. V lost 0 bases, J lost 4 bases, and 9 bases lay in between. Germline CDR1 reads SGHNT; CDR2 reads YYREEE (reference sequence). There are 14 residues in the CDR3.

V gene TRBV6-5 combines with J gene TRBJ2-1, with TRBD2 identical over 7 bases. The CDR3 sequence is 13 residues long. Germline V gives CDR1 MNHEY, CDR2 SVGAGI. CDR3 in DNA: TGTGTTGGGGGGGACTTTACCTACAATGAGCAGTTCTTC. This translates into CVGGDFTYNEQFF.

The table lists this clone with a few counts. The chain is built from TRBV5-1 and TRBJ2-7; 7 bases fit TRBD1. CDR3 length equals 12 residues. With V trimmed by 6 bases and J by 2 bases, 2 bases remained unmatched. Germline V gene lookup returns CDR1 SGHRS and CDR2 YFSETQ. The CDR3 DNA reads TGCGCCAGCACGGGACAGACCTACGAGCAGTACTTC. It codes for CASTGQTYEQYF.

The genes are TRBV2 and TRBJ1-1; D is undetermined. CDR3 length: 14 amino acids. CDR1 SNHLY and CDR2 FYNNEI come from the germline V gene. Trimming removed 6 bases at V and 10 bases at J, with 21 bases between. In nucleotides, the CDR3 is TGTGCCAGCAGGCTTCAGGTTGGGTCAAAACTAGCTTTCTTT. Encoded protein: CASRLQVGSKLAFF. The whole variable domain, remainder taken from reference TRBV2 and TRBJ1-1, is EPEVTQTPSHQVTQMGQEVILRCVPISNHLYFYWYRQILGQKVEFLVSFYNNEISEKSEIFDDQFSVERPDGSNFTLKIRSTKLEDSAMYFCASRLQVGSKLAFFGQGTRLTVV.

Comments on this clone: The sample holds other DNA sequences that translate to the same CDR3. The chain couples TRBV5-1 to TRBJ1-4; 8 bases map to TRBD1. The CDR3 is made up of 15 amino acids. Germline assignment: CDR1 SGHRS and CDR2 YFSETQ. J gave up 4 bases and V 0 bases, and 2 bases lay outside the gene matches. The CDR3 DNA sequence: TGCGCCAGCAGCTTGGCAGGGGGCGGTAATGAAAAACTGTTTTTT. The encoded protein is CASSLAGGGNEKLFF.

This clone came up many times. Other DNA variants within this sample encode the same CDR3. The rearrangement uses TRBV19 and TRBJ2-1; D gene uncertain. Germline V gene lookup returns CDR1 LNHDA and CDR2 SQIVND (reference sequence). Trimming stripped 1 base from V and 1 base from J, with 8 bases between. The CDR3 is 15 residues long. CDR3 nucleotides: TGTGCCAGTAGTATAGGCGTTCCGTCCTACAATGAGCAGTTCTTC. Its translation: CASSIGVPSYNEQFF.

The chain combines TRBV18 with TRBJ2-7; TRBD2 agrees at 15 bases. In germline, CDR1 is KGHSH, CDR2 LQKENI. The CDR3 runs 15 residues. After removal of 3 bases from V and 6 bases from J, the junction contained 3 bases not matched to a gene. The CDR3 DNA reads TGTGCCAGCTCACCGGGACTAGCGGGGGGCCTCGAGCAGTACTTC. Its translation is CASSPGLAGGLEQYF.

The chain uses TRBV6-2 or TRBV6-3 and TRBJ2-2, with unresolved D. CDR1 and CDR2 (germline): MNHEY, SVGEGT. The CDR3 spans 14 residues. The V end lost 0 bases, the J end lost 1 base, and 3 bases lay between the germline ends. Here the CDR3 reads CASSYSQNTGELFF. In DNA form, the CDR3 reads TGTGCCAGCAGTTACTCCCAGAACACCGGGGAGCTGTTTTTT.

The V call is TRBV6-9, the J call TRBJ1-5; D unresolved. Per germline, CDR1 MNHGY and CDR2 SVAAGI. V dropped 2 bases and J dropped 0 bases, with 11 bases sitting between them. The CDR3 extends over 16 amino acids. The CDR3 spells CASSYKRVPSNQPQHF. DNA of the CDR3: TGTGCCAGCAGTTATAAGAGAGTGCCTAGCAATCAGCCCCAGCATTTT.

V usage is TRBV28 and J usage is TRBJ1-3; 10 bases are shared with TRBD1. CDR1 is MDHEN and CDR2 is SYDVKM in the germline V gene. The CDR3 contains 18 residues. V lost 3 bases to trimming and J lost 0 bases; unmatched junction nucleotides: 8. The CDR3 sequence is CASSFLGQGRFSGNTIYF. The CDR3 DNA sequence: TGTGCCAGCAGTTTTTTGGGACAGGGGCGATTCTCTGGAAACACCATATATTTT.

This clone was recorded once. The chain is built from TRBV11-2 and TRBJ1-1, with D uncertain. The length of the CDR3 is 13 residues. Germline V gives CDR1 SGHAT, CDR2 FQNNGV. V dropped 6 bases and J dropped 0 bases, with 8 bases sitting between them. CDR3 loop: CASSERVNTEAFF. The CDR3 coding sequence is TGTGCCAGCAGTGAAAGGGTGAACACTGAAGCTTTCTTT.

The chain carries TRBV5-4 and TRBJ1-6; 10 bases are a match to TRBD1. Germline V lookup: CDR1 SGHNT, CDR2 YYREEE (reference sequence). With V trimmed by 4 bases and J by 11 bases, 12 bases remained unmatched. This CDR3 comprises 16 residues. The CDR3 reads CASSPGGTGDQAPLHF. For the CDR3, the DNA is TGTGCCAGCAGCCCTGGAGGGACAGGGGATCAGGCACCCCTCCACTTT.